This T cell receptor (beta chain) was recorded in a study of shared clonotypes between healthy human individuals. Generated by immunoSEQ multiplex PCR, the TCRdb table keeps only in-frame clones and is missing some. The sample lists under 1,900,000 clones, approximately 98.5% occurring once. Details on this clone: The sample contains more than one DNA sequence encoding this CDR3.

The germline gives CDR1 MDHEN, CDR2 SYDVKM. This CDR3 is 15 amino acids long. The germline V and J ends were trimmed by 1 base and 0 bases, with 6 bases remaining between them. Source material: naive CD4+ T cells sorted from blood. Subset indicated: CD45RA+ positively selected. The chain combines TRBV28 with TRBJ2-2; the D gene is possibly TRBD2 (5 bases). This receptor was taken from a man aged 25 to 40 in good health. The CDR3, as DNA: TGTGCCAGCAGTTTATCCGGGACGAACACCGGGGAGCTGTTTTTT. It codes for CASSLSGTNTGELFF.